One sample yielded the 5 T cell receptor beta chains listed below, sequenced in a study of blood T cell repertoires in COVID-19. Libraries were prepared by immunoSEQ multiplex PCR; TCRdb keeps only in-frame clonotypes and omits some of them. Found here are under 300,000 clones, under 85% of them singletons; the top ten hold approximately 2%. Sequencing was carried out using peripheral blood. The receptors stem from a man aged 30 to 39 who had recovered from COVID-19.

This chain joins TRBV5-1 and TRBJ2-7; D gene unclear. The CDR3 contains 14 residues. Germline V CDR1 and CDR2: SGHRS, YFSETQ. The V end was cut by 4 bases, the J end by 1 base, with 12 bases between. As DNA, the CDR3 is TGCGCCAGCAGCCCCCGTGTGAGTTCCTACGAGCAGTACTTC. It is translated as CASSPRVSSYEQYF.

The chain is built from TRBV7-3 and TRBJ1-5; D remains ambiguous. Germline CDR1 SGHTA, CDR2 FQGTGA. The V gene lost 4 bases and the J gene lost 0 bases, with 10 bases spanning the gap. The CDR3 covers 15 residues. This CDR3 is CASSSRHPSNQPQHF. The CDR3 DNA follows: TGTGCCAGCAGCTCGAGACACCCTAGCAATCAGCCCCAGCATTTT.

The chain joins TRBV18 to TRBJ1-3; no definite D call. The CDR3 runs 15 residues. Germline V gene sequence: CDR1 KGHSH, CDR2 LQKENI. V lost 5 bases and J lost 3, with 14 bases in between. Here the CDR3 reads CASSSASSDGNTIYF. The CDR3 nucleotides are TGTGCCAGCTCATCAGCGAGTTCCGATGGAAACACCATATATTTT. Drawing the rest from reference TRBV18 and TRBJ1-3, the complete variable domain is NAGVMQNPRHLVRRRGQEARLRCSPMKGHSHVYWYRQLPEEGLKFMVYLQKENIIDESGMPKERFSAEFPKEGPSILRIQQVVRGDSAAYFCASSSASSDGNTIYFGEGSWLTVV.

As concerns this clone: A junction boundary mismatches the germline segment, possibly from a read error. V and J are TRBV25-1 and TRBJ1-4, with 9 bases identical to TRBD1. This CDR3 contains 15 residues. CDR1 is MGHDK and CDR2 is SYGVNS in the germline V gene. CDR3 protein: CASSAVQGAKEKLFF. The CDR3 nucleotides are TGTGCCAGCAGTGCTGTACAGGGGGCTAAGGAAAAACTGTTTTTT.

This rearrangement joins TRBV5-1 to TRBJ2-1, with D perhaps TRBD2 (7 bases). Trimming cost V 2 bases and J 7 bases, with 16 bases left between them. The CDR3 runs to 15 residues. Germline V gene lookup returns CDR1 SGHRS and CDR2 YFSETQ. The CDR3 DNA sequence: TGCGCCAGCAGCTTACAGGGTTGGGGAGGGAATGAGCAGTTCTTC. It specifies CASSLQGWGGNEQFF.